These 8 T cell receptor beta chains were all obtained from the same sample, sequenced in a study of T cell repertoires in cytomegalovirus infection. Antigen specificity for these receptors is unknown. TCRdb re-analysed the reads in MiXCR, keeping a single row per CDR3 protein. The table lists fewer than 900,000 distinct CDR3 sequences, 25% to 35% of them singletons. Specimen: cultured CD8+ T cells from PBMCs, collected from culture after CMV antigen stimulation. These receptors all stem from a human donor in good health (CMV status not recorded). Some clones in this sample may be carry-over from other donors' samples.

This rearrangement joins TRBV28 to TRBJ1-2; D is perhaps TRBD1 (5 bases). The V gene's germline CDR1 is MDHEN and CDR2 SYDVKM. V was shortened by 5 bases and J by 4 bases, with 14 bases between the two germline ends. The CDR3 spans 14 residues. The CDR3 loop is CASSADTRAYGYTF. The CDR3 DNA sequence: TGTGCCAGCAGTGCGGACACTCGAGCCTATGGCTACACCTTC.

In its sample, this clonotype was seen a few times. The chain links TRBV12-3 or TRBV12-4 to TRBJ1-2; D may be TRBD1 (5 bases). The CDR3 contains 18 residues. The ends were cut back, 7 bases at V and 4 bases at J, with 28 bases in the middle. The CDR3 bases are TGTGCCAGCACCCGAAGGGGCGCAGGGAAATTTCTCCTCTATGGCTACACCTTC. Protein product: CASTRRGAGKFLLYGYTF.

This clonotype appeared a few times. V usage is TRBV7-9 and J usage is TRBJ1-1; unclear D gene. Germline assignment: CDR1 SEHNR and CDR2 FQNEAQ (reference sequence). Trimming removed 2 bases at V and 6 bases at J, with 7 bases between. The CDR3 runs to 12 residues. The CDR3 loop is CASSLNGPEAFF. The CDR3 DNA reads TGTGCCAGCAGCTTAAACGGCCCTGAAGCTTTCTTT.

The chain joins TRBV7-6 to TRBJ2-2, with D tentatively TRBD1 (5 bases). CDR3 length equals 15 residues. Germline-derived CDR1 and CDR2 are SGHVS and FNYEAQ. The V and J ends lost 5 bases and 5 bases respectively, with 15 bases between them. CDR3 loop: CASSGATGWTGELFF. The CDR3 region has the DNA TGTGCCAGCAGCGGGGCTACGGGTTGGACCGGGGAGCTGTTTTTT.

The chain has TRBV27 and TRBJ1-2; possibly TRBD1 for D (5 bases). Germline CDR1 and CDR2: MNHEY and SMNVEV (reference sequence). The CDR3 has 14 amino acids. Between the trimmed V and J ends, which lost 0 bases and 8 bases, there was a span of 13 bases. CDR3 DNA: TGTGCCAGCAGTTTATCGGTCGGGGGGAACGGCTACACCTTC. It translates to CASSLSVGGNGYTF.

This clonotype has at least ten counts. The V gene is TRBV7-9, the J gene TRBJ1-2, with TRBD1 matching 7 bases. V shed 4 bases, J shed 4 bases, and the junction held 3 bases outside the gene matches. This CDR3 has 13 amino acids. Germline V gene data show CDR1 as SEHNR and CDR2 as FQNEAQ (reference sequence). CDR3 DNA sequence: TGTGCCAGCAGCTCGGGACAGTTCTATGGCTACACCTTC. This codes for CASSSGQFYGYTF.

This clonotype was observed a handful of times. The CDR3 DNA reads TGTGCCAGCAGTGAGGGGTTTTACTACGAGCAGTACTTC. Its protein is CASSEGFYYEQYF. The chain recombines TRBV6-1 with TRBJ2-7; D not resolved. The V end was cut by 3 bases, the J end by 3 bases, with 9 bases between. Germline CDR1 and CDR2: MNHNS and SASEGT. The CDR3 has 13 residues.

The V call is TRBV20-1, the J call TRBJ1-1, with unresolved D. The length of the CDR3 is 15 residues. Trimming left V 0 bases short and J 4 bases short, with 15 bases between. Germline V gene lookup returns CDR1 DFQATT and CDR2 SNEGSKA (reference sequence). CDR3 protein: CSAREWKGSATEAFF. In DNA, the CDR3 is TGCAGTGCTAGAGAGTGGAAAGGGTCCGCCACTGAAGCTTTCTTT.